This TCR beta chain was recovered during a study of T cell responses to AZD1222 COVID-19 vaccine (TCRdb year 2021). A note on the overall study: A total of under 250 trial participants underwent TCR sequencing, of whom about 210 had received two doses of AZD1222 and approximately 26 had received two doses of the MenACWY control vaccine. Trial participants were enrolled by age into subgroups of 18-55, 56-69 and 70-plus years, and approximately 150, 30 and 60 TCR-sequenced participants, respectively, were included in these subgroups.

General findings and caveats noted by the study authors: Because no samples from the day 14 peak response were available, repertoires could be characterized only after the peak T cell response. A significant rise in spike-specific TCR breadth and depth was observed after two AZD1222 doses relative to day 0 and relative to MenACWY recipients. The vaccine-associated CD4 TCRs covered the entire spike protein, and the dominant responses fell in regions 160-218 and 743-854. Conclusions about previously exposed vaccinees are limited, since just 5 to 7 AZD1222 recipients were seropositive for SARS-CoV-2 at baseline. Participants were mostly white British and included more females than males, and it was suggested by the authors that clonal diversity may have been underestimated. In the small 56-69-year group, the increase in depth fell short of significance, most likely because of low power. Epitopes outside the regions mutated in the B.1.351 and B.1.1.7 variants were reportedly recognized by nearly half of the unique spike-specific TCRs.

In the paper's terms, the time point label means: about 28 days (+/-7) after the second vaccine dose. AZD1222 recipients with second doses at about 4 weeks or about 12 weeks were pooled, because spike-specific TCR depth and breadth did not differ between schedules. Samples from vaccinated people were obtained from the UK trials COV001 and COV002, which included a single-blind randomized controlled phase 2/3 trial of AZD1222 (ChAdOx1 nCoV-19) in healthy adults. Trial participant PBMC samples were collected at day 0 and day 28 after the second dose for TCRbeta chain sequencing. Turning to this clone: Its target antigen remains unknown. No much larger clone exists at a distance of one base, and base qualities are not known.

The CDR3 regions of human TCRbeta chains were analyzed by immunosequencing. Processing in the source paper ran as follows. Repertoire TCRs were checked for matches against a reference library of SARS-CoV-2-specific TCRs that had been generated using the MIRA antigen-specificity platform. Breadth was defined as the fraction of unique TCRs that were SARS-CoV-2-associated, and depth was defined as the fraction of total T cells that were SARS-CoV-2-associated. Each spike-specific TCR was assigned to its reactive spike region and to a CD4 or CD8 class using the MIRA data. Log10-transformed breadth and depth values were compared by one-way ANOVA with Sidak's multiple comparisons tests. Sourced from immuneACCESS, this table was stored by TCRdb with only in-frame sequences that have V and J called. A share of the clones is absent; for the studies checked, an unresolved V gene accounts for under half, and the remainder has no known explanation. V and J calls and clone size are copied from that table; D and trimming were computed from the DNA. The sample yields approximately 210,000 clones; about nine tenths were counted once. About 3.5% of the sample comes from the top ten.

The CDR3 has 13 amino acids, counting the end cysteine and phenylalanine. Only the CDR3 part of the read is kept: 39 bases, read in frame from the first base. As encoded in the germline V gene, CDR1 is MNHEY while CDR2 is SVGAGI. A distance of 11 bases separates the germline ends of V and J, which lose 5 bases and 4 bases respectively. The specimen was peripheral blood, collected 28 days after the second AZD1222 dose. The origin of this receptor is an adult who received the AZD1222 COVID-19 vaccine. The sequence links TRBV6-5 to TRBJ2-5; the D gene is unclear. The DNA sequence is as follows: TGTGCCAGCAGTCGCGACAAAGGAGAGACCCAGTACTTC. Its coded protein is CASSRDKGETQYF.